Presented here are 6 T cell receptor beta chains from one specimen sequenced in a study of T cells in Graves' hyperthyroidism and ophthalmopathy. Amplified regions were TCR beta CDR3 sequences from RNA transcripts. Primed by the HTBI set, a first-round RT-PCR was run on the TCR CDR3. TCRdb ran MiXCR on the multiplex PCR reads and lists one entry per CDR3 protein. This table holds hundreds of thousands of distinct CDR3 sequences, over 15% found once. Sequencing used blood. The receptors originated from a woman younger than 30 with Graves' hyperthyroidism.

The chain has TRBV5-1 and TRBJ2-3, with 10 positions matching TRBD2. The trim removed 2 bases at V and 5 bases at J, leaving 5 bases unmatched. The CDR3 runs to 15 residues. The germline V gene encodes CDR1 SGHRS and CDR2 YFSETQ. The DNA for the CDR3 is TGCGCCAGCAGCTTAGCGGGGGGGCCAGGAGATACGCAGTATTTT. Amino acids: CASSLAGGPGDTQYF. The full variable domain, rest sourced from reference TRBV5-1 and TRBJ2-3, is KAGVTQTPRYLIKTRGQQVTLSCSPISGHRSVSWYQQTPGQGLQFLFEYFSETQRNKGNFPGRFSGRQFSNSRSEMNVSTLELGDSALYLCASSLAGGPGDTQYFGPGTRLTVL.

In DNA, the CDR3 is TGTGCCAGCAGTTGGACTAGCGGGTTCTACAATGAGCAGTTCTTC. Translating gives CASSWTSGFYNEQFF. V gene TRBV27 combines with J gene TRBJ2-1, with 11 bases aligning to TRBD2. CDR3 length: 15 amino acids. Germline CDR1 is MNHEY and CDR2 is SMNVEV (reference sequence). Losses at the gene ends were 4 bases for V and 3 bases for J; bases not matched to a gene: 2.

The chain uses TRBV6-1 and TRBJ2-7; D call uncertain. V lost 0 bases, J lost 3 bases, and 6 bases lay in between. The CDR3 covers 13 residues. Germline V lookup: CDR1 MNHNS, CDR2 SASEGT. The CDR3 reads CASSEARVYEQYF. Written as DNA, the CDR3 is TGTGCCAGCAGTGAAGCTCGGGTCTACGAGCAGTACTTC.

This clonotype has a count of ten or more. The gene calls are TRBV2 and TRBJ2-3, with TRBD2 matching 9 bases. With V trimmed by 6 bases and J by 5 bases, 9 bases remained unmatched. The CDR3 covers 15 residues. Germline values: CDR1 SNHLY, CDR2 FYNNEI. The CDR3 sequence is CASRLGLALRDTQYF. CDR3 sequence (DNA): TGTGCCAGCAGACTTGGACTAGCGCTCAGAGATACGCAGTATTTT. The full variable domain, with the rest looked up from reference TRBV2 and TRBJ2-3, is EPEVTQTPSHQVTQMGQEVILRCVPISNHLYFYWYRQILGQKVEFLVSFYNNEISEKSEIFDDQFSVERPDGSNFTLKIRSTKLEDSAMYFCASRLGLALRDTQYFGPGTRLTVL.

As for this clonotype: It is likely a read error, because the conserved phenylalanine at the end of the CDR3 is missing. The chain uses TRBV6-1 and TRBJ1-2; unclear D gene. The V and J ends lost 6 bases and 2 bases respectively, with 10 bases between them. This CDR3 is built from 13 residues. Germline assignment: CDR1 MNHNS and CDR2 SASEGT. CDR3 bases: TGTGCCAGCAGCAGAGAGAGGAACTATGGCTACACCTCC. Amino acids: CASSRERNYGYTS.

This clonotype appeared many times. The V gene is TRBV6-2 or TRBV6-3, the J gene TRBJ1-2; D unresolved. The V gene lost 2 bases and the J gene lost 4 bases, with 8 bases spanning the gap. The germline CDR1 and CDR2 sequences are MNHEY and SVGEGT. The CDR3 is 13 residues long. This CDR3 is CASSYEGFYGYTF. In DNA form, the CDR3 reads TGTGCCAGCAGTTACGAAGGGTTCTATGGCTACACCTTC.